One sample yielded the 10 T cell receptor beta chains listed below, sequenced in a study of shared clonotypes between healthy human individuals. CD45RO-negative CD8 cells positively selected for CCR7 made up the naive population, which excluded terminally differentiated effector memory CD45RA+ cells. Produced via immunoSEQ multiplex PCR; TCRdb's table is partial and in-frame only. The sample shows 2 million to 2.5 million clones, over 85% of them seen only once. Sequenced input: naive CD8+ T cells sorted from blood. The receptors shown here come from a man aged 18 to 30 in good health.

This chain joins TRBV28 and TRBJ2-7; perhaps TRBD1 as D (6 bases). Germline loops: CDR1 MDHEN, CDR2 SYDVKM. With 4 bases removed from V and 3 bases from J, the gap between germline ends came to 16 bases. The CDR3 spans 15 residues. The CDR3 coding sequence is TGTGCCAGCAGTTCAACATGGGACACCGGCTACGAGCAGTACTTC. Its translation is CASSSTWDTGYEQYF.

V usage is TRBV10-2 and J usage is TRBJ2-6; D ambiguous. V lost 6 bases and J lost 4, with 13 bases in between. Germline V gene sequence: CDR1 WSHSY, CDR2 SAAADI. CDR3 size: 15 residues. The CDR3 reads CASSLFLVGANVLTF. The CDR3 DNA reads TGCGCCAGCAGCCTGTTCCTAGTGGGGGCCAACGTCCTGACTTTC.

The chain couples TRBV30 to TRBJ2-2; D unclear. Looked up from germline, CDR1 is GTSNPN and CDR2 is SVGIG (reference sequence). V was cut by 4 bases and J by 8 bases, with 11 bases left in between. The length of the CDR3 is 12 residues. The DNA of the CDR3 is TGTGCCTGGAACCGCGGACCGGGGGAGCTGTTTTTT. It codes for CAWNRGPGELFF.

The J gene is TRBJ1-1, the V gene TRBV25-1; D ambiguous. Between the trimmed V and J ends, which lost 5 bases and 7 bases, there was a span of 11 bases. The CDR3 sequence is 12 residues long. Germline assignment: CDR1 MGHDK and CDR2 SYGVNS. CDR3 amino acids: CASSWAGVEAFF. The CDR3 DNA is TGTGCCAGCAGTTGGGCAGGAGTTGAAGCTTTCTTT. The entire variable domain, with the rest obtained from reference TRBV25-1 and TRBJ1-1, is as follows: EADIYQTPRYLVIGTGKKITLECSQTMGHDKMYWYQQDPGMELHLIHYSYGVNSTEKGDLSSESTVSRIRTEHFPLTLESARPSHTSQYLCASSWAGVEAFFGQGTRLTVV.

This clone was detected once. The chain employs TRBV6-7 and TRBJ2-5; D perhaps matches TRBD2 (7 bases). TRBV6-7 is labeled an ORF, and its function is uncertain. There are 21 residues in the CDR3. V was clipped by 0 bases and J by 5 bases, with 31 bases between them. In DNA, the CDR3 is TGTGCCAGCAGTTACTCGACGAGAGGGCGGGGGACTTCAGGGGCCACCGAGACCCAGTACTTC. Translating it yields CASSYSTRGRGTSGATETQYF.

In the case of this clone: Different DNA sequences within this sample yield the same CDR3. V usage is TRBV5-6 and J usage is TRBJ1-1; unclear D gene. CDR3 length: 13 amino acids. Per germline, CDR1 SGHDT and CDR2 YYEEEE. Trimming removed 5 bases at V and 0 bases at J, with 8 bases between. The CDR3 DNA reads TGTGCCAGCAGTTTGAGCTTGAACACTGAAGCTTTCTTT. It is translated as CASSLSLNTEAFF.

About this clone: The sample carries other DNA sequences with the same CDR3. As DNA, the CDR3 is TGTGCCAGCAGCCACGGAGGGAACACTGAAGCTTTCTTT. This gives the protein CASSHGGNTEAFF. V and J are TRBV27 and TRBJ1-1; D gene uncertain. The V end was cut by 6 bases, the J end by 1 base, with 9 bases between. The CDR3 loop spans 13 amino acids. Germline V gene sequence: CDR1 MNHEY, CDR2 SMNVEV (reference sequence).

The chain links TRBV5-1 to TRBJ2-1, with 9 bases fitting TRBD1. The V segment lost 4 bases and the J segment 6 bases; nucleotides outside the gene matches: 8. The length of the CDR3 is 15 residues. CDR1 is SGHRS and CDR2 is YFSETQ in the germline V gene. The CDR3 protein is CASSTTGGAGNEQFF. The DNA of the CDR3 is TGCGCCAGCAGCACGACAGGGGGAGCGGGCAATGAGCAGTTCTTC.

The chain's CDR3 is CASSLDPLAQGDTGELFF. CDR3 DNA: TGTGCCAGCAGCTTAGATCCCTTGGCACAGGGGGACACCGGGGAGCTGTTTTTT. The V gene is TRBV11-2, the J gene TRBJ2-2; TRBD1 matches at 8 bases. With V trimmed by 0 bases and J by 3 bases, 9 bases remained unmatched. Germline lookup yields CDR1 SGHAT and CDR2 FQNNGV. The CDR3 is 18 residues long.

V is TRBV2 and J is TRBJ2-1, with no clear D. Trimming took 2 bases from V and 6 from J, leaving 11 bases between them. Germline V gene lookup returns CDR1 SNHLY and CDR2 FYNNEI. The CDR3 covers 14 residues. The CDR3 DNA follows: TGTGCCAGCAGTGAAAGCTGGGTCATCAATGAGCAGTTCTTC. As protein: CASSESWVINEQFF.